This T cell receptor (beta chain) comes out of a study of cytomegalovirus exposure and HLA in healthy donors. About the study: Out of 150 million to 200 million T cells, an earlier analysis found roughly 110 million unique TCR beta sequences in total. Study observations and caveats: HLA alleles showed associations with 15,000 to 20,000 TCR beta sequences in a later analysis, at a 0.05 false discovery rate. A later analysis found most CMV-associated TCR beta chains apparently HLA-restricted.

The PCR ran on 60 Vbeta and 13 Jbeta primers. TCRdb's copy holds only in-frame clones and misses some; the assay was immunoSEQ multiplex PCR. The table has around 150,000 clones, around 77% seen once. This CDR3 is built from 13 residues. From germline, CDR1 is SGHRS and CDR2 YFSETQ. The ends were cut back, 3 bases at V and 7 bases at J, with 14 bases in the middle. A word on this clone: No antigen is known for it.

What was sequenced was PBMCs. This sequence was found in a man aged 25 to 45 in good health. This rearrangement joins TRBV5-1 to TRBJ2-7, with D possibly being TRBD1 (5 bases). The CDR3 DNA reads TGCGCCAGCAGCTCCGTGGGGCCCGGGGAGCAGTACTTC. As protein: CASSSVGPGEQYF.